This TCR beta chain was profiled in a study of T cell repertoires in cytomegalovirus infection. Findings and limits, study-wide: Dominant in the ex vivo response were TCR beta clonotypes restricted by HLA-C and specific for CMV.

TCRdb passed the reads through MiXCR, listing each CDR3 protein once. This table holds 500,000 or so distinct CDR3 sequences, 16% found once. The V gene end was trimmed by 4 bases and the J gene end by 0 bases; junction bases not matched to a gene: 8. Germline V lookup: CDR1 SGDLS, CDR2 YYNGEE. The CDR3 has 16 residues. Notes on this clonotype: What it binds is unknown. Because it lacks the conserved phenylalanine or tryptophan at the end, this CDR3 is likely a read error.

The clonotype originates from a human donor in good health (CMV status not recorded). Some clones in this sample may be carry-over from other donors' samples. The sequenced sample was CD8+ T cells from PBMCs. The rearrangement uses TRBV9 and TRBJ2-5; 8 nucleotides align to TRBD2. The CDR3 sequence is CASSPSGAGDQETQYL. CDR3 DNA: TGTGCCAGCAGCCCCTCGGGAGCGGGAGACCAAGAGACCCAGTACTTA.